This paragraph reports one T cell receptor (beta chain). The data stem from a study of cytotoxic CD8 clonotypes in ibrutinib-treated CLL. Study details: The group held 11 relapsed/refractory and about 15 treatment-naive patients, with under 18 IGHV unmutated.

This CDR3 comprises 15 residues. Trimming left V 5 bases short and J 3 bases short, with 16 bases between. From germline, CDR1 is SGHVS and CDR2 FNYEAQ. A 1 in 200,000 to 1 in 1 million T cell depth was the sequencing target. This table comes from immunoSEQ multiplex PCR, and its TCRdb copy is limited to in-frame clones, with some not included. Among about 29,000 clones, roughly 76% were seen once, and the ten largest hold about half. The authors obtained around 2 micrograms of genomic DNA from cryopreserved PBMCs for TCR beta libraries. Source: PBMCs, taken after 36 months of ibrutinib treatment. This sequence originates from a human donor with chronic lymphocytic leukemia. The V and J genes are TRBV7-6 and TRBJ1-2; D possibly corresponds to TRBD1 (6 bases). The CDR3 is CASSDPRGRDYGYTF. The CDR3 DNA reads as TGTGCCAGCAGCGACCCCAGGGGTCGGGACTATGGCTACACCTTC.